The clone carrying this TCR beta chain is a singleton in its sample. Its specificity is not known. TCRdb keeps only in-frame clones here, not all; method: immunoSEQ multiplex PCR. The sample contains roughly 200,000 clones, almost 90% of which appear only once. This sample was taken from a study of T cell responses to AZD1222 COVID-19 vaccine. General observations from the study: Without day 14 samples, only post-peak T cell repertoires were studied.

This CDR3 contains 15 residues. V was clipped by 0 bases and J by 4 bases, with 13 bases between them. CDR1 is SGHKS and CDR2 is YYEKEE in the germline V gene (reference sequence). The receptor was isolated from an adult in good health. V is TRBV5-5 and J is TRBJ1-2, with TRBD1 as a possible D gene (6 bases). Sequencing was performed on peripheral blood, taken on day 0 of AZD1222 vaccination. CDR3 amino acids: CASSLVPGDLYGYTF. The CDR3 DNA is TGTGCCAGCAGCTTGGTGCCAGGGGACCTCTATGGCTACACCTTC.